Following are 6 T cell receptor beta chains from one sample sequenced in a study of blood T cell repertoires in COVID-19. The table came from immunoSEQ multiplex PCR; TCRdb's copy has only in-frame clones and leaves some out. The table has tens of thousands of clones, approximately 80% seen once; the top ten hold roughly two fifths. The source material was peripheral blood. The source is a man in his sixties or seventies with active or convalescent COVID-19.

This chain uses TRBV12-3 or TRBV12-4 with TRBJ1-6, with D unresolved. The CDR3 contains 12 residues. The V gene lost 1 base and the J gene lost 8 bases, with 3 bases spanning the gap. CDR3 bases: TGTGCCAGCAGTTTAGGGCATTCACCCCTCCACTTT. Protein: CASSLGHSPLHF.

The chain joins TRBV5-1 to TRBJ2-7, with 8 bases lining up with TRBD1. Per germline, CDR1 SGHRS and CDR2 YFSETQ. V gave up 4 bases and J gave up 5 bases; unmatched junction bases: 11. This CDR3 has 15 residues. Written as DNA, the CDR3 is TGCGCCAGCAGCGGTACCGGGACAGGATCCGACGAGCAGTACTTC. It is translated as CASSGTGTGSDEQYF.

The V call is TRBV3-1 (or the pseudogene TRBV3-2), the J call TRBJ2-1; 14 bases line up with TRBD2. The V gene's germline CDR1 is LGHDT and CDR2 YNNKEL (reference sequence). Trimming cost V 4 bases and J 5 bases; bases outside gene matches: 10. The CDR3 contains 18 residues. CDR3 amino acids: CASSLAAGLAGEDNEQFF. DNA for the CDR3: TGTGCCAGCAGCCTGGCCGCGGGACTAGCGGGGGAGGACAATGAGCAGTTCTTC.

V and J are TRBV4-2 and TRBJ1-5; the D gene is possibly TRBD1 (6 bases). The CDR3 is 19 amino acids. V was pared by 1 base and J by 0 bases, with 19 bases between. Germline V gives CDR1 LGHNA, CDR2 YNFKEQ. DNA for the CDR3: TGTGCCAGCAGCCAAGCTCCGACAGGCTACTCCGTTAGCAATCAGCCCCAGCATTTT. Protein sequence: CASSQAPTGYSVSNQPQHF.

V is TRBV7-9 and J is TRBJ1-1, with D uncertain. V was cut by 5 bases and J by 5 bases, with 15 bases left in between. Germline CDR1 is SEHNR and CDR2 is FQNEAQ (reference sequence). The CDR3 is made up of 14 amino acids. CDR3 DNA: TGTGCCAGCAGCCCGACATTGGGAGGGACTGAAGCTTTCTTT. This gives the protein CASSPTLGGTEAFF.

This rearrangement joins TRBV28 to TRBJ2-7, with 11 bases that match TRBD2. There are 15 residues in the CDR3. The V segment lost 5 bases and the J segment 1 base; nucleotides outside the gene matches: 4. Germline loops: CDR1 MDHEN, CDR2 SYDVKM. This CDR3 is CASSPGTSGSYEQYF. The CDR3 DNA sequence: TGTGCCAGCAGTCCCGGGACTAGCGGATCCTACGAGCAGTACTTC. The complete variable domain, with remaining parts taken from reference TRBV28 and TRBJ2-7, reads DVKVTQSSRYLVKRTGEKVFLECVQDMDHENMFWYRQDPGLGLRLIYFSYDVKMKEKGDIPEGYSVSREKKERFSLILESASTNQTSMYLCASSPGTSGSYEQYFGPGTRLTVT.